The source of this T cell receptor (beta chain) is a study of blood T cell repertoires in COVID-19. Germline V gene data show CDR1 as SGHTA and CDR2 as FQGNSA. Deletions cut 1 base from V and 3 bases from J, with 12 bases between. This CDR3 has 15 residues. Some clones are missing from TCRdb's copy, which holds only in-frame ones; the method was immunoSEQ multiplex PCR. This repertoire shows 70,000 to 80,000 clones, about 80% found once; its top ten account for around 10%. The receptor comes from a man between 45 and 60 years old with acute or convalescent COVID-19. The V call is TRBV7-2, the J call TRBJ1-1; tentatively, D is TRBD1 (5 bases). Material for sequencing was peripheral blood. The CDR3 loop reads CASSLEFDSYTEAFF. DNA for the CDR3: TGTGCCAGCAGCTTAGAGTTCGACAGTTACACTGAAGCTTTCTTT.